These 16 T cell receptor beta chains came from one sample sequenced in a study of shared clonotypes between healthy human individuals. Assay: immunoSEQ multiplex PCR; the TCRdb copy retains only in-frame clones and omits some. The profile shows hundreds of thousands of clones, about 96% of them singletons. The sample consisted of naive CD4+ T cells sorted from blood. Described subset: CD45RA+ positively selected. The origin of the receptors is a woman in her twenties or thirties in good health.

The rearrangement links TRBV28 to TRBJ1-2; 10 positions match TRBD1. V lost 7 bases, J lost 7 bases, and 6 bases stayed unmatched. The CDR3 covers 13 residues. Germline loops: CDR1 MDHEN, CDR2 SYDVKM. The CDR3 DNA is TGTGCCAGCACCCCCGGACAGGGGGGTGGCTACACCTTC. Its protein is CASTPGQGGGYTF.

The rearrangement links TRBV6-7 to TRBJ1-2; weak D call: TRBD1 (6 bases). TRBV6-7 is designated an ORF whose function remains uncertain. This CDR3 is built from 15 residues. The V end was cut by 5 bases, the J end by 5 bases, with 18 bases between. This CDR3 reads CASSPRQEVTYGYTF. DNA for the CDR3: TGTGCCAGCAGTCCACGACAGGAAGTTACTTATGGCTACACCTTC.

The J gene is TRBJ1-3, the V gene TRBV2; D remains unclear. Deletions cut 5 bases from V and 4 bases from J, with 15 bases between. The CDR3 extends over 15 amino acids. Germline CDR1 SNHLY, CDR2 FYNNEI. The CDR3: CASSKGRNSGNTIYF. Here the CDR3 DNA reads TGTGCCAGCAGTAAGGGCCGCAACTCGGGAAACACCATATATTTT.

The chain has TRBV5-1 and TRBJ2-7, with D unresolved. Germline assignment: CDR1 SGHRS and CDR2 YFSETQ. V was pared by 2 bases and J by 5 bases, with 17 bases between. The CDR3 is 15 amino acids. CDR3 in amino acids: CASSFALGPQNEQYF. CDR3 nucleotide sequence: TGCGCCAGCAGCTTCGCCCTAGGGCCCCAGAACGAGCAGTACTTC. Supplemented by reference TRBV5-1 and TRBJ2-7, the full variable domain reads KAGVTQTPRYLIKTRGQQVTLSCSPISGHRSVSWYQQTPGQGLQFLFEYFSETQRNKGNFPGRFSGRQFSNSRSEMNVSTLELGDSALYLCASSFALGPQNEQYFGPGTRLTVT.

The J gene is TRBJ1-1, the V gene TRBV19; 8 nucleotides match TRBD1. Trimming at V came to 6 bases and at J to 1 base, leaving 1 base not matched to a gene. Germline V lookup: CDR1 LNHDA, CDR2 SQIVND (reference sequence). This CDR3 is 13 amino acids long. CDR3 sequence: CASRDRENTEAFF. The CDR3, as DNA: TGTGCCAGTAGGGACAGGGAGAACACTGAAGCTTTCTTT.

The J gene is TRBJ2-2, the V gene TRBV27; D not certain. Germline CDR1 reads MNHEY; CDR2 reads SMNVEV (reference sequence). The CDR3 is 13 residues long. Trimming left V 6 bases short and J 5 bases short, with 10 bases between. The CDR3 here is CASRGIFTGELFF. CDR3 coding DNA: TGTGCCAGCAGAGGGATCTTTACCGGGGAGCTGTTTTTT.

The chain couples TRBV7-4 to TRBJ1-5; D is uncertain. CDR1 SGHVT and CDR2 SQSDAQ come from the germline V gene. The CDR3 is made up of 16 amino acids. Between the trimmed V and J ends, which lost 2 bases and 0 bases, there was a span of 11 bases. The CDR3 nucleotides are TGTGCCAGCAGCTTAAGGGCGGCTAATAGCAATCAGCCCCAGCATTTT. Translating it yields CASSLRAANSNQPQHF.

The chain links TRBV2 to TRBJ1-5; maybe TRBD1 (5 bases). V dropped 6 bases and J dropped 4 bases, with 16 bases sitting between them. The CDR3 has 15 residues. Looked up from germline, CDR1 is SNHLY and CDR2 is FYNNEI. CDR3 region: CASRQHGHLNQPQHF. The DNA for the CDR3 is TGTGCCAGCAGGCAACACGGACACCTAAATCAGCCCCAGCATTTT.

On this clone: A read error may account for a junction end that differs from germline. This sequence joins TRBV15 and TRBJ2-7, with TRBD2 matching over 15 bases. CDR3 length: 16 amino acids. Looked up from germline, CDR1 is LNHNV and CDR2 is YYDKDF (reference sequence). CDR3 sequence (DNA): TGTGCCACCAGCAGAGCTACCGGGACTAGCGGGAGGCCTATATTTTTC. This encodes CATSRATGTSGRPIFF.

This clone was seen a single time. The chain joins TRBV19 to TRBJ2-3; 13 positions match TRBD2. Unmatched junction bases numbered 8, after V lost 2 bases and J lost 6 bases. The germline V gene encodes CDR1 LNHDA and CDR2 SQIVND (reference sequence). The CDR3 loop spans 17 amino acids. The CDR3 DNA reads TGTGCCAGTAGTATACCCCAACTAGCGGGAGGGACCGATACGCAGTATTTT. Protein product: CASSIPQLAGGTDTQYF.

This clone was detected only a few times. The chain employs TRBV6-5 and TRBJ2-7, with no clear D. Germline CDR1 is MNHEY and CDR2 is SVGAGI. V was pared by 1 base and J by 2 bases, with 9 bases between. The CDR3 runs to 14 residues. The DNA for the CDR3 is TGTGCCAGCAGTTACTTCGCGGAGACCTACGAGCAGTACTTC. Protein sequence: CASSYFAETYEQYF.

The chain is built from TRBV28 and TRBJ2-4; 10 nucleotides align to TRBD1. The germline V gene encodes CDR1 MDHEN and CDR2 SYDVKM. The CDR3 runs 16 residues. The V and J ends lost 2 bases and 1 base, in that order; junction bases with no gene match: 2. The CDR3 bases are TGTGCCAGCAGTTTAACGGGACAGGGGGCCAAAAACATTCAGTACTTC. It codes for CASSLTGQGAKNIQYF. Together with reference TRBV28 and TRBJ2-4, the CDR3 gives the full variable domain: DVKVTQSSRYLVKRTGEKVFLECVQDMDHENMFWYRQDPGLGLRLIYFSYDVKMKEKGDIPEGYSVSREKKERFSLILESASTNQTSMYLCASSLTGQGAKNIQYFGAGTRLSVL.

This chain uses TRBV27 with TRBJ2-7, with TRBD1 identical over 7 bases. The CDR3 is 15 residues long. CDR1 is MNHEY, CDR2 SMNVEV, per germline (reference sequence). V shed 4 bases, J shed 0 bases, and the junction held 6 bases outside the gene matches. The CDR3 DNA is TGTGCCAGCAGTTCGGACAGGTCACCCTCCTACGAGCAGTACTTC. This codes for CASSSDRSPSYEQYF.

J is TRBJ1-5 and V is TRBV27; the D gene is possibly TRBD1 (5 bases). CDR3 size: 16 residues. V lost 7 bases to trimming and J lost 9 bases, with 25 bases between them. CDR1 and CDR2 (germline): MNHEY, SMNVEV (reference sequence). The CDR3 protein is CASTPGGTERGWPQHF. CDR3 DNA: TGTGCCAGCACTCCGGGGGGGACGGAAAGAGGATGGCCCCAGCATTTT.

The chain links TRBV19 to TRBJ2-1; 8 bases align to TRBD2. The junction had 9 bases not matched to a gene; V was cut back by 5 bases and J by 6 bases. The germline V gene encodes CDR1 LNHDA and CDR2 SQIVND (reference sequence). This CDR3 is built from 15 residues. This CDR3 reads CASSVKAGAPNEQFF. CDR3 in DNA: TGTGCCAGTAGTGTAAAAGCGGGAGCCCCCAATGAGCAGTTCTTC.

This sequence joins TRBV13 and TRBJ2-7; possibly TRBD2 for D (6 bases). The V end lost 2 bases, the J end lost 3 bases, and 17 bases lay between the germline ends. The germline gives CDR1 PRHDT, CDR2 FYEKMQ (reference sequence). This CDR3 is built from 16 residues. CDR3 sequence: CASSLIRDSHFYEQYF. DNA of the CDR3: TGTGCCAGCAGCTTAATCCGGGACTCTCATTTCTACGAGCAGTACTTC.